This T cell receptor (beta chain) was identified in a study of OX40 agonist ivuxolimab in advanced cancers. Assay: immunoSEQ multiplex PCR; the TCRdb copy retains only in-frame clones and omits some. The table records roughly 48,000 clones, roughly 80% of them present only once. The CDR3 covers 15 residues. Germline V gives CDR1 MNHEY, CDR2 SVGAGI. Trimming took 7 bases from V and 6 from J; bases not matched to a gene: 7. This clone occurred once. Its cognate antigen is unknown. Study observations and caveats: With doses of 0.1-3.0 mg/kg, partial responders showed among the lowest clonal expansion. The CD4+ and CD8+ T cells in the blood had expanded clonally by week 6 at 0.1 to 3.0 mg/kg. Expanded clones were, on average, more numerous in CD8+ T cells than in CD4+.

The sequenced sample was CD4+ or CD8+ T cells sorted from blood, obtained in a trial of the OX40 agonist ivuxolimab. This chain joins TRBV6-5 and TRBJ2-1; 12 nucleotides line up with TRBD2. The receptor's source is an adult with an advanced solid tumor such as melanoma, head and neck, liver or kidney cancer. The CDR3 nucleotides read TGTGCCAGCACTCTACGGACTAGCGGGGCCAATGAGCAGTTCTTC. Protein sequence: CASTLRTSGANEQFF.